The clone carrying this TCR beta chain was seen repeatedly, ten times or more. Noted time point: longitudinal time-point 2. TCRdb analysed the 5' RACE reads with MiXCR anew, one entry per CDR3 protein. The data show roughly 98,000 distinct CDR3 sequences, about 13% seen once. This sample is part of a study of neurological immune-mediated disorders. Germline assignment: CDR1 SQVTM and CDR2 ANQGSEA. The CDR3 is 10 amino acids. V shed 5 bases and J shed 4 bases, with 5 bases lying between them. Input material: PBMCs. The sequence was collected from a female donor with HTLV-1-associated myelopathy (HAM/TSP). V and J are TRBV29-1 and TRBJ1-1; D gene uncertain. CDR3 amino acids: CSVSLTEAFF. The CDR3 DNA reads as TGCAGCGTTTCCCTCACTGAAGCTTTCTTT.